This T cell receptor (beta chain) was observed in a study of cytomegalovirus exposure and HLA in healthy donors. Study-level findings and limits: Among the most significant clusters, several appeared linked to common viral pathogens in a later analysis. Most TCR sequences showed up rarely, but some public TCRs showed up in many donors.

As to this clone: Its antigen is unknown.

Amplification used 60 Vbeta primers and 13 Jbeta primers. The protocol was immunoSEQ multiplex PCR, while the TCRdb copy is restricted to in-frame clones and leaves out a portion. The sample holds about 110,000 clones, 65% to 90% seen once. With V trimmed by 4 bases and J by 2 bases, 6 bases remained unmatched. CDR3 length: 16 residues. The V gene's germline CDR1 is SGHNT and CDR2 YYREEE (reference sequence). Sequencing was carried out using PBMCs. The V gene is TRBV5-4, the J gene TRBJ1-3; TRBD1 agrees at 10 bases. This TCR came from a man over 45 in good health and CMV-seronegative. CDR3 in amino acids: CASSPGTGATGNTIYF. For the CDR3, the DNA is TGTGCCAGCAGCCCGGGGACAGGGGCCACTGGAAACACCATATATTTT.